This T cell receptor (beta chain) is drawn from a study of T cells after yellow fever vaccination. Trimming removed 6 bases from V and 8 bases from J, with 16 bases in between. The CDR3 spans 14 residues. The count of this clonotype is one. In making TCR cDNA, 5'RACE template switching added a universal primer site and UMIs to it. TCRdb reprocessed the 5' RACE reads with MiXCR, giving one entry per CDR3 protein. The table lists under 500,000 distinct CDR3 sequences, 18% of them singletons. This receptor was obtained from a young man who received the YFV17D yellow fever vaccine. The chain couples TRBV12-3 or TRBV12-4 to TRBJ1-4, with D unclear. Here the sequenced sample was PBMCs, taken before the yellow fever booster vaccination. CDR3 sequence: CASRATVTWEKLFF. Here the CDR3 DNA reads TGTGCCAGCAGAGCGACGGTTACGTGGGAAAAACTGTTTTTT.